This T cell receptor beta chain was captured in a study of cytomegalovirus exposure and HLA in healthy donors. Study-level results: Under in vitro conditions, a few CMV-associated chains were confirmed as specific for CMV antigens. Associated with cytomegalovirus, according to the listing, were fewer than 200 TCR beta chains. Subsequent analysis revealed that first-cohort TCR clusters tended to co-occur in the roughly 120 validation repertoires.

Only in-frame clones appear in the TCRdb table, and some are missing; sequencing was by immunoSEQ multiplex PCR. The repertoire includes 80,000 to 100,000 clones, more than 85% of them detected once, and approximately 5.8% sits in the top ten. Looked up from germline, CDR1 is MGHRA and CDR2 is YSYEKL. Deletions cut 0 bases from V and 6 bases from J, with 3 bases between. CDR3 size: 11 residues. A remark on this clone: Its antigen is not known.

The sequence was collected from a man between 18 and 35 years old in good health and CMV-seropositive. The sequenced sample consisted of PBMCs. The chain links TRBV4-1 to TRBJ2-7; no reliable D call. The CDR3, as DNA: TGCGCCAGCAGCCAAGATCTCGAGCAGTACTTC. Its translation is CASSQDLEQYF.